What follows describes a single T cell receptor beta chain. Its specificity is not known. The data derive from a study of cytomegalovirus exposure and HLA in healthy donors. Notes on the study in general: Later, an analysis showed that TCR beta chains associated with HLA were more clonally expanded than others that were equally common. In a later analysis, productive TCRs from donors in an Asian-associated ancestry cluster reportedly carried fewer N-insertions than the cohort mean. Listed as cytomegalovirus-associated were 150 to 200 TCR beta chains.

PCR was performed using 60 Vbeta and 13 Jbeta primers. Only in-frame clones appear in the TCRdb table, and some are missing; sequencing was by immunoSEQ multiplex PCR. This sample has 150,000 to 200,000 clones, with 70% to 90% found just once. The V and J ends lost 7 bases and 6 bases respectively, with 18 bases between them. There are 14 residues in the CDR3. Germline assignment: CDR1 SGHTA and CDR2 FQGNSA. The receptor comes from a woman aged 18-35 years in good health and CMV-seronegative. The rearrangement joins TRBV7-2 to TRBJ1-2; the D gene is possibly TRBD1 (6 bases). The material sequenced was PBMCs. This CDR3 reads CASNSRSGADGYTF. CDR3 DNA: TGTGCCAGCAACTCCAGGTCAGGGGCTGATGGCTACACCTTC.